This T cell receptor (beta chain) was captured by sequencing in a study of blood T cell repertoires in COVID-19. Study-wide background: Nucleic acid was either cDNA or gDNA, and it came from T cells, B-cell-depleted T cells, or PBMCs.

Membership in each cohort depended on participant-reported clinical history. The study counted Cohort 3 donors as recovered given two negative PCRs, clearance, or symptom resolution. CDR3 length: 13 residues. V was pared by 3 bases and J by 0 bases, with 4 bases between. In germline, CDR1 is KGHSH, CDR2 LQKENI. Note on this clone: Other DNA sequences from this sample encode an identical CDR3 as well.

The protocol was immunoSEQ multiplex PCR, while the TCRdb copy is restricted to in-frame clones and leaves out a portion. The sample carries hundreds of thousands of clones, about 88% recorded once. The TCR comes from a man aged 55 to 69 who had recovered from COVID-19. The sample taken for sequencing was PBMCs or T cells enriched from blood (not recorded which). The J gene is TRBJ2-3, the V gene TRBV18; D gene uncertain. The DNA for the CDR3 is TGTGCCAGCTCACCGAGTAGCACAGATACGCAGTATTTT. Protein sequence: CASSPSSTDTQYF.